The sequence of this T cell receptor (beta chain) was determined in a study of post-analysis software for immune sequencing data. Findings and limits, study-wide: Five TRBV segments occurring more often in patients than controls included TRBV5-6, TRBV5-1 and TRBV20-1.

The TCR beta cDNA libraries carried unique molecular identifiers. One entry per CDR3 protein results from TCRdb running MiXCR on the PCR reads. The sample yields about 160,000 distinct CDR3 sequences, 36% seen once. This clonotype was observed many times. As yet, its antigen is unknown. CDR1 is LGHNA, CDR2 YSLEER, per germline. This CDR3 contains 15 residues. V dropped 0 bases and J dropped 4 bases, with 12 bases sitting between them. The sequences come from blood, collected after autologous hematopoietic stem cell transplantation. This chain connects TRBV4-3 to TRBJ2-5; D is perhaps TRBD2 (6 bases). This TCR was sampled from a girl aged 10 to 17 with multiple sclerosis. CDR3 sequence: CASSQDLGGSETQYF. The CDR3 DNA reads as TGCGCCAGCAGCCAAGATTTGGGGGGATCAGAGACCCAGTACTTC.